This entry lists 30 T cell receptor beta chains sequenced from one sample in a study of cytomegalovirus exposure and HLA in healthy donors. PCR amplification relied on 60 Vbeta primers (plus 13 Jbeta primers). Profiling relied on immunoSEQ multiplex PCR, and the TCRdb table lists in-frame clones only, not all of them. The data contain 99,000 or so clones, 60% to 85% of them singletons. The sequencing sample was made of PBMCs. The receptors were gathered from a male donor in good health and CMV-seronegative.

Comments on this clone: An end of the junction differs from the germline gene, which may be a read error. The rearrangement links TRBV19 to TRBJ1-4; D is undetermined. CDR1 and CDR2 from the germline V gene are LNHDA and SQIVND (reference sequence). This CDR3 has 14 amino acids. CDR3 loop: CASSIDLTDEKLFF. CDR3 nucleotide sequence: TGTGCCAGTAGTATAGATCTAACTGATGAAAAACTGTTTTTT.

This clone was observed a handful of times. The chain has TRBV11-3 and TRBJ2-6; 10 positions agree with TRBD1. V was pared by 5 bases and J by 1 base, with 5 bases of the junction left unmatched. The CDR3 has 17 amino acids. Per the germline V gene, CDR1 is SGHNT and CDR2 is YENEEA. The CDR3 DNA sequence: TGTGCCAGCAGCGGGACAGGGGCAGTATCTGGGGCCAACGTCCTGACTTTC. Translated, it gives CASSGTGAVSGANVLTF.

V and J are TRBV7-7 and TRBJ2-1; perhaps TRBD1 as D (5 bases). The CDR3 loop spans 15 amino acids. Germline lookup yields CDR1 SSHAT and CDR2 FNYEAQ (reference sequence). Between the trimmed V and J ends, which lost 4 bases and 8 bases, there was a span of 18 bases. The CDR3 reads CASSSGWVGADEQFF. For the CDR3, the DNA is TGTGCCAGCAGCTCAGGTTGGGTAGGGGCGGATGAGCAGTTCTTC.

Concerning this clone itself: At one of its ends the junction is not consistent with the germline gene, which may arise from a read error. The chain employs TRBV7-9 and TRBJ1-2, with TRBD1 as a possible D gene (6 bases). CDR1 SEHNR and CDR2 FQNEAQ come from the germline V gene (reference sequence). The CDR3 spans 15 residues. The CDR3 region is CSSSLGDTRNYGYTF. CDR3 nucleotide sequence: TGTTCCAGCAGCTTAGGGGACACGCGCAACTATGGCTACACCTTC.

The chain joins TRBV4-2 to TRBJ1-4; 7 positions match TRBD1. The germline CDR1 and CDR2 sequences are LGHNA and YNFKEQ. Losses at the gene ends were 4 bases for V and 4 bases for J; bases not matched to a gene: 12. The CDR3 loop spans 17 amino acids. The CDR3, as DNA: TGTGCCAGCAGCCCTAGGGGGCGAGGACTCGGTAATGAAAAACTGTTTTTT. It encodes CASSPRGRGLGNEKLFF.

The chain recombines TRBV10-3 with TRBJ2-3; TRBD2 matches 11 bases. The length of the CDR3 is 15 residues. Trimming removed 6 bases from V and 9 bases from J; junction bases left unmatched: 11. CDR1 and CDR2 from the germline V gene are ENHRY and SYGVKD. The CDR3 here is CAISEPGLAAKTQYF. CDR3 bases: TGTGCCATCAGCGAACCGGGACTAGCGGCGAAGACGCAGTATTTT.

This clone has more than one count but fewer than ten. This sequence joins TRBV28 and TRBJ1-1, with 7 nucleotides matching TRBD1. Germline CDR1 is MDHEN and CDR2 is SYDVKM. The CDR3 covers 15 residues. The junction had 15 bases not matched to a gene; V was cut back by 4 bases and J by 10 bases. This CDR3 reads CASSSAQGFIGGAFF. CDR3 bases: TGTGCCAGCAGTTCAGCACAGGGGTTTATTGGTGGAGCTTTCTTT.

The chain uses TRBV4-2 and TRBJ2-1; the D gene is possibly TRBD1 (6 bases). The CDR3 contains 17 residues. Trimming pared 0 bases from V and 6 bases from J, leaving 18 bases between. In germline, CDR1 is LGHNA, CDR2 YNFKEQ. The CDR3 region is CASSQDHPPQGGNEQFF. The CDR3 region has the DNA TGTGCCAGCAGCCAAGATCACCCCCCCCAAGGGGGCAATGAGCAGTTCTTC.

This clone turned up a few times. This chain joins TRBV6-1 and TRBJ2-3, with 7 bases identical to TRBD2. CDR1 MNHNS and CDR2 SASEGT come from the germline V gene. CDR3 length: 15 amino acids. V dropped 5 bases and J dropped 4; count of bases not matched to a gene: 9. The DNA for the CDR3 is TGTGCCAGCAGTTCGGGCGGGAGTGGTTCAGATACGCAGTATTTT. As protein: CASSSGGSGSDTQYF.

V usage is TRBV30 and J usage is TRBJ2-7; D uncertain. The germline V gene has CDR1 GTSNPN and CDR2 SVGIG (reference sequence). The length of the CDR3 is 11 residues. Trimming took off 0 bases at V and 7 bases at J, with 7 bases between the two ends. This chain's CDR3 is CAWSVLREQYF. In nucleotides, the CDR3 is TGTGCCTGGAGTGTACTGCGGGAGCAGTACTTC.

The rearrangement joins TRBV21-1 to TRBJ1-4; the table's D call, TRBD1, has no DNA check behind it. TRBV21-1 is a listed pseudogene. The CDR3 runs 15 residues. The CDR3: CASSAHRETNEKLFF. CDR3 coding DNA: TGTGCCAGCAGCGCCCACAGAGAAACTAATGAAAAACTGTTTTTT.

The table lists this clone with a count of one. This chain uses TRBV14 with TRBJ1-2; weak D call: TRBD1 (5 bases). Trimming shortened V by 3 bases and J by 2 bases, and 13 bases separated the two germline ends. The CDR3 is 15 amino acids. Germline V CDR1 and CDR2: SGHDN, FVKESK. CDR3 nucleotides: TGTGCCAGCAGCCAGGGATGGGGGGTGAACTATGGCTACACCTTC. Its protein is CASSQGWGVNYGYTF.

This clone has only a few counts. The CDR3 sequence: CASSQVGGSLNYGYTF. The CDR3 region has the DNA TGCGCCAGCAGCCAAGTGGGGGGGAGCTTAAACTATGGCTACACCTTC. The chain couples TRBV4-1 to TRBJ1-2; weak D call: TRBD1 (5 bases). Germline assignment: CDR1 MGHRA and CDR2 YSYEKL. The CDR3 has 16 amino acids. V lost 1 base and J lost 2, with 14 bases in between.

The chain is built from TRBV2 and TRBJ1-5; D is ambiguous. Trimming removed 0 bases from V and 7 bases from J, with 16 bases in between. The CDR3 runs to 16 residues. Germline V gene sequence: CDR1 SNHLY, CDR2 FYNNEI. The CDR3 nucleotides read TGTGCCAGCAGTGAAGCGGATGCAGCGGCGGGGCAGCCCCAGCATTTT. Translating it yields CASSEADAAAGQPQHF.

The chain has TRBV6-1 and TRBJ2-3, with 10 bases fitting TRBD1. V was clipped by 8 bases and J by 3 bases; unmatched bases: 2. This CDR3 is built from 13 residues. Germline V gene lookup returns CDR1 MNHNS and CDR2 SASEGT. CDR3 coding DNA: TGTGCCAGCGGGACAGGGGAGACAGATACGCAGTATTTT. Protein product: CASGTGETDTQYF.

This chain uses TRBV9 with TRBJ2-1, with a tentative D call TRBD2 (6 bases). CDR1 SGDLS and CDR2 YYNGEE come from the germline V gene. Trimming pared 0 bases from V and 4 bases from J, leaving 14 bases between. This CDR3 is built from 16 residues. CDR3: CASSVDRELVYNEQFF. The CDR3, as DNA: TGTGCCAGCAGCGTAGATCGGGAGTTGGTGTACAATGAGCAGTTCTTC. Full variable domain (outside the CDR3, taken from reference TRBV9 and TRBJ2-1): DSGVTQTPKHLITATGQRVTLRCSPRSGDLSVYWYQQSLDQGLQFLIQYYNGEERAKGNILERFSAQQFPDLHSELNLSSLELGDSALYFCASSVDRELVYNEQFFGPGTRLTVL.

The chain uses TRBV7-3 and TRBJ2-3, with 13 positions matching TRBD2. J was trimmed by 1 base and V by 5 bases; bases with no gene match: 3. The CDR3 spans 16 residues. In germline, CDR1 is SGHTA, CDR2 FQGTGA. For the CDR3, the DNA is TGTGCCAGCAGCCTAGGGACTAGCGGGGGCACAGATACGCAGTATTTT. Translated: CASSLGTSGGTDTQYF.

The chain employs TRBV28 and TRBJ2-5, with 10 bases lining up with TRBD2. CDR3 size: 15 residues. Germline assignment: CDR1 MDHEN and CDR2 SYDVKM. The V segment lost 8 bases and the J segment 4 bases; nucleotides outside the gene matches: 10. CDR3 DNA sequence: TGTGCCAGCCTTCGGCTAGCGGGGGTAGGAGAGACCCAGTACTTC. Amino acid sequence: CASLRLAGVGETQYF.

The V gene is TRBV5-6, the J gene TRBJ2-5; possible D gene TRBD1, 5 bases. The CDR3 contains 14 residues. Germline V lookup: CDR1 SGHDT, CDR2 YYEEEE. Trimming removed 2 bases from V and 4 bases from J, with 12 bases in between. The CDR3 DNA reads TGTGCCAGCAGCTTCTCAGGGTTTGGAGAGACCCAGTACTTC. Its translation is CASSFSGFGETQYF.

The chain links TRBV28 to TRBJ1-1; perhaps TRBD1 as D (5 bases). CDR3 length: 14 amino acids. The V and J ends lost 6 bases and 6 bases respectively, with 17 bases between them. CDR1 MDHEN and CDR2 SYDVKM come from the germline V gene. The CDR3 DNA follows: TGTGCCAGCAGGGGGCATGAGCGGGTGGCTGAAGCTTTCTTT. This sequence encodes CASRGHERVAEAFF.

The chain links TRBV6-5 to TRBJ2-5; D ambiguous. V gave up 3 bases and J gave up 2 bases, with 7 bases separating them. CDR3 length: 13 amino acids. Germline V gives CDR1 MNHEY, CDR2 SVGAGI. Here the CDR3 DNA reads TGTGCCAGCAGTTATACGGTTCAAGAGACCCAGTACTTC. The encoded protein is CASSYTVQETQYF.

The V call is TRBV18, the J call TRBJ1-2; D possibly corresponds to TRBD1 (6 bases). The V gene lost 3 bases and the J gene lost 3 bases, with 11 bases spanning the gap. Germline V gene lookup returns CDR1 KGHSH and CDR2 LQKENI. The CDR3 runs 14 residues. CDR3 nucleotide sequence: TGTGCCAGCTCACCGGGACACCGAGACTATGGCTACACCTTC. Residues: CASSPGHRDYGYTF. Complete variable domain (other parts from reference TRBV18 and TRBJ1-2): NAGVMQNPRHLVRRRGQEARLRCSPMKGHSHVYWYRQLPEEGLKFMVYLQKENIIDESGMPKERFSAEFPKEGPSILRIQQVVRGDSAAYFCASSPGHRDYGYTFGSGTRLTVV.

There are a few counts of this clone. Germline and junction disagree at one end, which may indicate a read error. The chain recombines TRBV5-6 with TRBJ2-1; 8 bases line up with TRBD2. Germline V CDR1 and CDR2: SGHDT, YYEEEE. This CDR3 contains 13 residues. CDR3 protein: CASCLTSENEQFF. DNA of the CDR3: TGTGCCAGCTGCTTGACTAGCGAGAATGAGCAGTTCTTC. Combining the CDR3 with reference TRBV5-6 and TRBJ2-1 gives the whole variable domain DAGVTQSPTHLIKTRGQQVTLRCSPKSGHDTVSWYQQALGQGPQFIFQYYEEEERQRGNFPDRFSGHQFPNYSSELNVNALLLGDSALYLCASCLTSENEQFFGPGTRLTVL.

The genes are TRBV27 and TRBJ1-1, with D tentatively TRBD1 (5 bases). V was trimmed by 5 bases and J by 1 base, leaving 11 bases between them. The CDR3 has 14 amino acids. The germline V gene encodes CDR1 MNHEY and CDR2 SMNVEV (reference sequence). CDR3: CASSPRVWNTEAFF. DNA of the CDR3: TGTGCCAGCAGTCCCAGGGTGTGGAACACTGAAGCTTTCTTT.

In its sample, this clone was seen a few times. A junction boundary mismatches the germline segment, possibly from a read error. The J gene is TRBJ1-2, the V gene TRBV15, with TRBD1 as a possible D gene (5 bases). The CDR3 is made up of 15 amino acids. Looked up from germline, CDR1 is LNHNV and CDR2 is YYDKDF (reference sequence). The CDR3 loop is CATSRQVEHGGGMYF. CDR3 coding DNA: TGTGCCACCAGCCGTCAAGTTGAGCATGGGGGAGGAATGTACTTC.

This chain uses TRBV7-9 with TRBJ1-2; 7 bases align to TRBD1. Per germline, CDR1 SEHNR and CDR2 FQNEAQ (reference sequence). The trim removed 1 base at V and 4 bases at J, leaving 9 bases unmatched. CDR3 length: 16 amino acids. Here the CDR3 reads CASSLEGAHKRYGYTF. The CDR3 coding sequence is TGTGCCAGCAGCTTAGAGGGGGCGCACAAACGCTATGGCTACACCTTC. The full variable domain, its missing parts supplied by reference TRBV7-9 and TRBJ1-2, is DTGVSQNPRHKITKRGQNVTFRCDPISEHNRLYWYRQTLGQGPEFLTYFQNEAQLEKSRLLSDRFSAERPKGSFSTLEIQRTEQGDSAMYLCASSLEGAHKRYGYTFGSGTRLTVV.

The chain employs TRBV27 and TRBJ1-2, with D perhaps matching TRBD1 (6 bases). V was shortened by 3 bases and J by 5 bases, with 13 bases between the two germline ends. From germline, CDR1 is MNHEY and CDR2 SMNVEV (reference sequence). The CDR3 consists of 14 residues. The CDR3 reads CASSFTGSSYGYTF. The CDR3 DNA reads as TGTGCCAGCAGTTTCACAGGGAGCTCGTATGGCTACACCTTC.

CDR3 sequence: CASSLGLAQETQYF. The CDR3 region has the DNA TGTGCCAGCAGCCTGGGACTAGCGCAGGAGACCCAGTACTTC. This chain uses TRBV5-4 with TRBJ2-5; TRBD2 agrees at 10 bases. The CDR3 is 14 amino acids. Unmatched junction bases numbered 5, after V lost 4 bases and J lost 5 bases. In germline, CDR1 is SGHNT, CDR2 YYREEE (reference sequence). The full variable domain, with the rest looked up from reference TRBV5-4 and TRBJ2-5, is ETGVTQSPTHLIKTRGQQVTLRCSSQSGHNTVSWYQQALGQGPQFIFQYYREEENGRGNFPPRFSGLQFPNYSSELNVNALELDDSALYLCASSLGLAQETQYFGPGTRLLVL.

There are a few counts of this clone. The chain recombines TRBV28 with TRBJ2-7; D might be TRBD2 (5 bases). Deletions cut 9 bases from V and 3 bases from J, with 12 bases between. The CDR3 covers 12 residues. Germline CDR1 MDHEN, CDR2 SYDVKM. In DNA form, the CDR3 reads TGTGCCAGTGGAAGAGGGAACTACGAGCAGTACTTC. Encoded protein: CASGRGNYEQYF.

The chain couples TRBV7-9 to TRBJ2-3; TRBD1 is a possible D gene (6 bases). CDR3 length: 14 amino acids. Trimming removed 4 bases at V and 6 bases at J, with 14 bases between. The V gene's germline CDR1 is SEHNR and CDR2 FQNEAQ (reference sequence). The CDR3, as DNA: TGTGCCAGCAGCTCATCAGGGGCCGGGGATACGCAGTATTTT. This sequence encodes CASSSSGAGDTQYF.